Below, 30 T cell receptor beta chains from the same sample are listed, as sequenced in a study of blood T cell repertoires in COVID-19. Profiled with immunoSEQ multiplex PCR; TCRdb holds only in-frame clones, not every one. The repertoire holds about 46,000 clones, more than 80% seen once, with about 6.5% in the top ten. The sequenced material came from peripheral blood. These TCRs come from a man in his fifties or sixties with acute or convalescent COVID-19.

This chain connects TRBV5-4 to TRBJ2-1; D may be TRBD1 (5 bases). Germline CDR1 is SGHNT and CDR2 is YYREEE (reference sequence). The CDR3 contains 19 residues. V gave up 0 bases and J gave up 0 bases, with 19 bases separating them. CDR3 bases: TGTGCCAGCAGCTTGGAACAGGCGATGACATTACTCTCCTACAATGAGCAGTTCTTC. It translates to CASSLEQAMTLLSYNEQFF.

This chain links TRBV30 with TRBJ2-7; D perhaps matches TRBD1 (5 bases). There are 12 residues in the CDR3. V was cut by 0 bases and J by 2 bases, with 5 bases left in between. Looked up from germline, CDR1 is GTSNPN and CDR2 is SVGIG (reference sequence). CDR3 sequence: CAWSVGAYEQYF. The CDR3 DNA reads TGTGCCTGGAGTGTAGGGGCCTACGAGCAGTACTTC.

This clone has only a few counts. V is TRBV2 and J is TRBJ2-7, with a weak D call TRBD1 (6 bases). V was shortened by 5 bases and J by 3 bases, with 11 bases between the two germline ends. This CDR3 has 13 amino acids. Germline assignment: CDR1 SNHLY and CDR2 FYNNEI. The CDR3 sequence is CASSRGQSYEQYF. DNA of the CDR3: TGTGCCAGCAGTAGGGGACAAAGCTACGAGCAGTACTTC.

By sample fraction, this clone is medium-sized. V and J are TRBV4-2 and TRBJ1-5; 11 bases are shared with TRBD1. Germline assignment: CDR1 LGHNA and CDR2 YNFKEQ. The V segment lost 4 bases and the J segment 4 bases; nucleotides outside the gene matches: 9. CDR3 length: 17 amino acids. The CDR3 nucleotides read TGTGCCAGCAGCCCACAACGGGACAGGGGGGGGAATCAGCCCCAGCATTTT. Translation gives CASSPQRDRGGNQPQHF.

J is TRBJ1-4 and V is TRBV28; 9 bases line up with TRBD1. The V segment lost 4 bases and the J segment 7 bases; nucleotides outside the gene matches: 10. There are 16 residues in the CDR3. Germline lookup yields CDR1 MDHEN and CDR2 SYDVKM. CDR3 sequence reads: CASSSRLTGGGEKLFF. The CDR3 coding sequence is TGTGCCAGCAGTTCCCGCCTGACAGGGGGTGGTGAAAAACTGTTTTTT.

The chain recombines TRBV5-5 with TRBJ1-6; possibly TRBD1 for D (5 bases). Germline values: CDR1 SGHKS, CDR2 YYEKEE (reference sequence). V dropped 7 bases and J dropped 7 bases, with 21 bases sitting between them. The CDR3 length is 16 residues. The chain's CDR3 is CASFREETGANSPLHF. The DNA of the CDR3 is TGTGCCAGCTTCAGGGAGGAGACGGGTGCCAATTCACCCCTCCACTTT.

The CDR3 loop reads CASSLARTSGYEQYF. In DNA, the CDR3 is TGTGCCAGCAGCTTAGCCCGGACTAGCGGCTACGAGCAGTACTTC. V and J are TRBV11-2 and TRBJ2-7; TRBD2 matches at 10 bases. Germline CDR1 and CDR2: SGHAT and FQNNGV. The junction had 3 bases not matched to a gene; V was cut back by 1 base and J by 3 bases. The CDR3 is 15 residues long.

This clone was seen just once. The CDR3 here is CASSLSWPAGSEQYF. The CDR3 nucleotides are TGTGCCAGCAGTTTATCGTGGCCAGCGGGGAGCGAGCAGTACTTC. This rearrangement joins TRBV27 to TRBJ2-7, with 7 bases aligning to TRBD2. The J segment lost 6 bases and the V segment lost 0 bases, leaving 8 bases of the junction unmatched. The germline V gene encodes CDR1 MNHEY and CDR2 SMNVEV (reference sequence). The CDR3 sequence is 15 residues long.

The chain carries TRBV6-5 and TRBJ2-1, with 9 bases lining up with TRBD2. CDR1 MNHEY and CDR2 SVGAGI come from the germline V gene. There are 13 residues in the CDR3. The V segment lost 5 bases and the J segment 15 bases; nucleotides outside the gene matches: 11. CDR3 DNA: TGTGCCAGCAGTAAGGGACTAGCCGTCCCGGCGTTCTTC. It is translated as CASSKGLAVPAFF.

This chain uses TRBV28 with TRBJ1-2; D might be TRBD1 (6 bases). Germline V gene lookup returns CDR1 MDHEN and CDR2 SYDVKM. The V end lost 6 bases, the J end lost 6 bases, and 8 bases lay between the germline ends. This CDR3 has 11 residues. The CDR3 spells CASRQGHGYTF. The CDR3, as DNA: TGTGCCAGCAGACAGGGTCATGGCTACACCTTC.

This sequence joins TRBV19 and TRBJ1-5, with TRBD1 matching over 7 bases. CDR1 and CDR2 from the germline V gene are LNHDA and SQIVND (reference sequence). The trim removed 8 bases at V and 2 bases at J, leaving 12 bases unmatched. This CDR3 is built from 16 residues. The CDR3 protein is CASLEIGGVGNQPQHF. DNA for the CDR3: TGTGCCAGTTTGGAGATAGGGGGCGTAGGCAATCAGCCCCAGCATTTT. Combining the CDR3 with reference TRBV19 and TRBJ1-5 gives the whole variable domain DGGITQSPKYLFRKEGQNVTLSCEQNLNHDAMYWYRQDPGQGLRLIYYSQIVNDFQKGDIAEGYSVSREKKESFPLTVTSAQKNPTAFYLCASLEIGGVGNQPQHFGDGTRLSIL.

The chain joins TRBV10-3 to TRBJ2-7; D uncertain. The germline V and J ends were trimmed by 7 bases and 2 bases, with 9 bases remaining between them. Germline V gene sequence: CDR1 ENHRY, CDR2 SYGVKD. The CDR3 covers 12 residues. The CDR3 sequence is CAITSPTYEQYF. The CDR3 nucleotides are TGTGCCATCACGAGTCCAACCTACGAGCAGTACTTC.

The chain employs TRBV7-8 and TRBJ2-7; 9 bases agree with TRBD1. V shed 4 bases, J shed 7 bases, and the junction held 8 bases outside the gene matches. The CDR3 runs 14 residues. Germline CDR1 and CDR2: SGHVS and FQNEAQ. This CDR3 reads CASSSGTGLGEQYF. CDR3 in DNA: TGTGCCAGCAGCTCTGGGACAGGGTTAGGGGAGCAGTACTTC.

In this sample, this clone turned up once. This chain links TRBV3-1 (or the pseudogene TRBV3-2) with TRBJ1-1, with 9 nucleotides matching TRBD1. The germline V gene encodes CDR1 LGHDT and CDR2 YNNKEL (reference sequence). V lost 4 bases and J lost 5; bases outside the gene matches: 5. This CDR3 comprises 14 residues. CDR3 DNA sequence: TGTGCCAGCAGCCTACGGACAGGGGAAACTGAAGCTTTCTTT. Its protein product is CASSLRTGETEAFF.

The chain has TRBV7-7 and TRBJ2-7, with TRBD2 matching 13 bases. The CDR3 sequence is 15 residues long. Germline CDR1 reads SSHAT; CDR2 reads FNYEAQ (reference sequence). Germline trimming cut 5 bases from V and 2 bases from J; bases unmatched to any gene: 3. CDR3 nucleotide sequence: TGTGCCAGCAGCCCAGGACTAGCGGGGGCCTACGAGCAGTACTTC. It is translated as CASSPGLAGAYEQYF. The full variable domain, in which reference TRBV7-7 and TRBJ2-7 provide the parts outside the CDR3, is GAGVSQSPRYKVTKRGQDVTLRCDPISSHATLYWYQQALGQGPEFLTYFNYEAQPDKSGLPSDRFSAERPEGSISTLTIQRTEQRDSAMYRCASSPGLAGAYEQYFGPGTRLTVT.

For the CDR3, the DNA is TGCGCCAGCAGCCCGGAACCACTAGCGGGAGGGCCAGATACGCAGTATTTT. Protein: CASSPEPLAGGPDTQYF. V is TRBV5-1 and J is TRBJ2-3, with 13 positions matching TRBD2. Trimming at V came to 4 bases and at J to 4 bases, leaving 9 bases not matched to a gene. The CDR3 consists of 17 residues. Germline V gene data show CDR1 as SGHRS and CDR2 as YFSETQ.

This sequence joins TRBV6-5 and TRBJ1-1; D unresolved. The germline gives CDR1 MNHEY, CDR2 SVGAGI. CDR3 size: 11 residues. Trimming pared 8 bases from V and 0 bases from J, leaving 4 bases between. CDR3 protein: CASAVNTEAFF. The DNA for the CDR3 is TGTGCCAGCGCAGTGAACACTGAAGCTTTCTTT.

This chain uses TRBV5-1 with TRBJ1-5; D gene uncertain. This CDR3 has 13 residues. Germline V gene data show CDR1 as SGHRS and CDR2 as YFSETQ. V was shortened by 2 bases and J by 4 bases, with 7 bases between the two germline ends. CDR3 sequence (DNA): TGCGCCAGCAGCTTAAACGGGAATCAGCCCCAGCATTTT. As protein: CASSLNGNQPQHF. Full variable domain (remainder filled in from reference TRBV5-1 and TRBJ1-5): KAGVTQTPRYLIKTRGQQVTLSCSPISGHRSVSWYQQTPGQGLQFLFEYFSETQRNKGNFPGRFSGRQFSNSRSEMNVSTLELGDSALYLCASSLNGNQPQHFGDGTRLSIL.

The rearrangement uses TRBV4-1 and TRBJ2-2; TRBD2 aligns across 9 bases. J gave up 2 bases and V 1 base, and 8 bases lay outside the gene matches. This CDR3 has 18 amino acids. Germline V CDR1 and CDR2: MGHRA, YSYEKL. The CDR3 DNA is TGCGCCAGCAGCCAAGTTCTAGCGGGGTTCCTAAACACCGGGGAGCTGTTTTTT. Amino acid sequence: CASSQVLAGFLNTGELFF.

The rearrangement joins TRBV7-8 to TRBJ2-4; possible D gene TRBD1, 5 bases. The length of the CDR3 is 17 residues. Trimming pared 5 bases from V and 1 base from J, leaving 18 bases between. The germline CDR1 and CDR2 sequences are SGHVS and FQNEAQ. CDR3 amino acids: CASSATGISSAKNIQYF. CDR3 sequence (DNA): TGTGCCAGCAGCGCCACAGGAATCTCAAGCGCCAAAAACATTCAGTACTTC.

This sequence joins TRBV28 and TRBJ1-2, with 7 bases fitting TRBD1. The length of the CDR3 is 16 residues. Germline trimming cut 5 bases from V and 4 bases from J; bases unmatched to any gene: 13. Germline CDR1 and CDR2: MDHEN and SYDVKM. CDR3 sequence reads: CASSRWDSTSLYGYTF. The DNA for the CDR3 is TGTGCCAGCAGTCGCTGGGACAGCACCTCCCTCTATGGCTACACCTTC.

The V and J genes are TRBV11-2 and TRBJ2-7, with D uncertain. There are 15 residues in the CDR3. Trimming stripped 0 bases from V and 1 base from J, with 10 bases between. Germline V gene data show CDR1 as SGHAT and CDR2 as FQNNGV. The CDR3 DNA reads TGTGCCAGCAGCTTAGAAAGTTCCGGGTCCTACGAGCAGTACTTC. As protein: CASSLESSGSYEQYF. Using reference TRBV11-2 and TRBJ2-7 for the parts outside the CDR3, the full variable domain is EAGVAQSPRYKIIEKRQSVAFWCNPISGHATLYWYQQILGQGPKLLIQFQNNGVVDDSQLPKDRFSAERLKGVDSTLKIQPAKLEDSAVYLCASSLESSGSYEQYFGPGTRLTVT.

The chain links TRBV6-4 to TRBJ2-1; possible D gene TRBD2, 6 bases. V lost 5 bases and J lost 5, with 10 bases in between. Germline V gene data show CDR1 as MRHNA and CDR2 as SNTAGT. The CDR3 runs 13 residues. For the CDR3, the DNA is TGTGCCAGCAGTCCGGGGGTCAACAATGAGCAGTTCTTC. This gives the protein CASSPGVNNEQFF.

The rearrangement links TRBV5-1 to TRBJ1-3; 7 bases match TRBD1. Germline V lookup: CDR1 SGHRS, CDR2 YFSETQ. The CDR3 covers 15 residues. The V gene end was trimmed by 5 bases and the J gene end by 0 bases; junction bases not matched to a gene: 5. The CDR3 is CASSYQGDSGNTIYF. CDR3 DNA: TGCGCCAGCAGTTACCAGGGGGACTCTGGAAACACCATATATTTT.

The chain recombines TRBV5-1 with TRBJ2-1, with 7 bases identical to TRBD2. CDR1 is SGHRS, CDR2 YFSETQ, per germline. CDR3 length: 13 amino acids. The junction had 6 bases not matched to a gene; V was cut back by 3 bases and J by 9 bases. This chain's CDR3 is CASSSLTSPEQFF. Here the CDR3 DNA reads TGCGCCAGCAGCTCGCTGACTAGCCCTGAGCAGTTCTTC.

This clone has a handful of counts. The rearrangement links TRBV6-5 to TRBJ1-5; D is possibly TRBD1 (5 bases). Trimming removed 6 bases at V and 0 bases at J, with 12 bases between. The CDR3 sequence is 15 residues long. Germline lookup yields CDR1 MNHEY and CDR2 SVGAGI. The CDR3 bases are TGTGCCAGCAGCATCAGGGTTAATAGCAATCAGCCCCAGCATTTT. This sequence encodes CASSIRVNSNQPQHF.

The V and J genes are TRBV11-2 and TRBJ2-5, with 9 bases matching TRBD1. Germline CDR1 reads SGHAT; CDR2 reads FQNNGV. The V and J ends lost 4 bases and 4 bases, in that order; junction bases with no gene match: 4. The CDR3 loop spans 14 amino acids. The DNA for the CDR3 is TGTGCCAGCAGCTCATTGGACAGGGGAGAGACCCAGTACTTC. Residues: CASSSLDRGETQYF.

The chain joins TRBV2 to TRBJ1-4; maybe TRBD1 (5 bases). V lost 2 bases and J lost 7, with 14 bases in between. The CDR3 is 15 amino acids. Germline V gene lookup returns CDR1 SNHLY and CDR2 FYNNEI. The CDR3 here is CASSEQGGRAEKLFF. CDR3 bases: TGTGCCAGCAGTGAACAGGGTGGGAGGGCTGAAAAACTGTTTTTT.

This clone was counted only a few times. CDR3 sequence reads: CASSPTGLYNEQFF. The DNA of the CDR3 is TGTGCCAGCAGCCCCACGGGACTCTACAATGAGCAGTTCTTC. The rearrangement uses TRBV9 and TRBJ2-1, with D perhaps matching TRBD2 (6 bases). The CDR3 is made up of 14 amino acids. CDR1 is SGDLS and CDR2 is YYNGEE in the germline V gene. The V end lost 4 bases, the J end lost 3 bases, and 11 bases lay between the germline ends.

The rearrangement uses TRBV5-4 and TRBJ1-1; D gene ambiguous. The length of the CDR3 is 14 residues. Germline-derived CDR1 and CDR2 are SGHNT and YYREEE (reference sequence). V shed 4 bases and J shed 5 bases, with 15 bases lying between them. The CDR3 DNA is TGTGCCAGCAGCCTCCATGGGAGGGTAACTGAAGCTTTCTTT. Its protein is CASSLHGRVTEAFF. The whole variable domain, remainder taken from reference TRBV5-4 and TRBJ1-1, is ETGVTQSPTHLIKTRGQQVTLRCSSQSGHNTVSWYQQALGQGPQFIFQYYREEENGRGNFPPRFSGLQFPNYSSELNVNALELDDSALYLCASSLHGRVTEAFFGQGTRLTVV.